These 10 T cell receptor beta chains share one sample of origin, sequenced in a study of CD4 and CD8 cells across lung adenocarcinoma regions. TCRdb used MiXCR to reprocess the PCR reads, holding one entry per CDR3 protein. The table includes approximately 12,000 distinct CDR3 sequences, roughly 56% detected once. Material for sequencing was CD8+ T cells from the margin of a lung tumor. The receptor set was obtained from a female donor with lung adenocarcinoma. The CD4 and CD8 labels of this study may be unreliable.

The J gene is TRBJ2-2, the V gene TRBV6-1, with TRBD2 as a possible D gene (5 bases). V lost 5 bases and J lost 7, with 20 bases in between. Germline V lookup: CDR1 MNHNS, CDR2 SASEGT. This CDR3 contains 16 residues. The CDR3 nucleotides are TGTGCCAGCAGTAAAGATCCGGGGATAAGGGACGGGGAGCTGTTTTTT. Its protein product is CASSKDPGIRDGELFF.

On this clonotype: At one end the junction does not follow the germline gene, possibly because of a read error. The chain has TRBV27 and TRBJ2-4; D unresolved. CDR1 and CDR2 from the germline V gene are MNHEY and SMNVEV (reference sequence). The CDR3 loop spans 14 amino acids. DNA of the CDR3: TGTGCCAGCAGTGGGCTGTGGGCCACAGACATTCAGTATTTC. This codes for CASSGLWATDIQYF.

The rearrangement joins TRBV12-3 or TRBV12-4 to TRBJ2-1; tentatively, D is TRBD2 (6 bases). This CDR3 region has 15 residues. V was shortened by 1 base and J by 6 bases, with 13 bases between the two germline ends. The CDR3 here is CASSLGSSAGNEQFF. The CDR3 DNA is TGTGCCAGCAGTTTAGGGTCTAGCGCCGGCAATGAGCAGTTCTTC.

A remark on this clonotype: One end of the junction varies from germline; a read error may be responsible. V usage is TRBV10-3 and J usage is TRBJ2-5; TRBD2 is a possible D gene (7 bases). Germline V gives CDR1 ENHRY, CDR2 SYGVKD. The CDR3 contains 15 residues. The CDR3 bases are TGTGCCGGGGGTCCGGGGGGCGGGGGCCAAGAGACGCAGTACTTC. Translation gives CAGGPGGGGQETQYF.

In this sample, this clonotype turned up many times. The chain employs TRBV7-7 and TRBJ2-1; tentatively, D is TRBD2 (5 bases). Per germline, CDR1 SSHAT and CDR2 FNYEAQ (reference sequence). The CDR3 length is 13 residues. The V end lost 1 base, the J end lost 9 bases, and 10 bases lay between the germline ends. For the CDR3, the DNA is TGTGCCAGCAGCTTAGAGCTAGCAGGTGAGCAGTTCTTC. Amino acid sequence: CASSLELAGEQFF. The variable domain in full, with the rest retrieved from reference TRBV7-7 and TRBJ2-1, is GAGVSQSPRYKVTKRGQDVTLRCDPISSHATLYWYQQALGQGPEFLTYFNYEAQPDKSGLPSDRFSAERPEGSISTLTIQRTEQRDSAMYRCASSLELAGEQFFGPGTRLTVL.

Only one count was recorded for this clonotype. The V call is TRBV10-2, the J call TRBJ2-3, with 11 bases matching TRBD2. The trim removed 3 bases at V and 5 bases at J, leaving 7 bases unmatched. In germline, CDR1 is WSHSY, CDR2 SAAADI. CDR3 length equals 16 residues. CDR3 amino acids: CASSEHGLAGGDTQYF. The CDR3 nucleotides are TGCGCCAGCAGTGAACACGGACTAGCGGGCGGAGATACGCAGTATTTT.

This clonotype was detected many times. J is TRBJ2-3 and V is TRBV6-5; a possible D gene is TRBD1 (7 bases). The CDR3 is 15 amino acids. The V and J ends lost 2 bases and 3 bases respectively, with 12 bases between them. The V gene's germline CDR1 is MNHEY and CDR2 SVGAGI. CDR3 DNA sequence: TGTGCCAGCAGTTACGGGGGGACAGTAACAGATACGCAGTATTTT. Amino acids: CASSYGGTVTDTQYF.

The gene calls are TRBV10-1 and TRBJ2-5; D assignment may be TRBD1 or TRBD2 (6 bases each). This CDR3 region has 18 residues. CDR1 and CDR2 from the germline V gene are WNHNN and SYGVQD (reference sequence). V lost 2 bases and J 0 bases, leaving 19 bases between the germline ends. The CDR3: CASSEAGSGGRDQETQYF. The DNA of the CDR3 is TGCGCCAGCAGTGAGGCGGGGTCTGGGGGGCGTGACCAAGAGACCCAGTACTTC.

The chain combines TRBV4-1 with TRBJ1-4; maybe TRBD1 (6 bases). Germline-derived CDR1 and CDR2 are MGHRA and YSYEKL. Trimming stripped 3 bases from V and 5 bases from J, with 13 bases between. The CDR3 length is 15 residues. This CDR3 reads CASSQWTAKNEKLFF. Written as DNA, the CDR3 is TGCGCCAGCAGCCAGTGGACAGCCAAGAATGAAAAACTGTTTTTT.

This clonotype occurred a few times. The rearrangement uses TRBV3-1 and TRBJ2-6, with D unresolved. Germline values: CDR1 LGHDT, CDR2 YNNKEL (reference sequence). The ends were cut back, 2 bases at V and 4 bases at J, with 3 bases in the middle. The CDR3 loop spans 13 amino acids. This CDR3 is CASSQSGANVLTF. The CDR3 DNA reads TGTGCCAGCAGCCAATCCGGGGCCAACGTCCTGACTTTC.